Each of the 26 T cell receptor beta chains below was sequenced from the same sample in a study of T cell responses to AZD1222 COVID-19 vaccine. TCRdb keeps only in-frame clones here, not all; method: immunoSEQ multiplex PCR. This sample carries 77,000 or so clones, under 95% of them seen once, and the ten largest clones take about 29%. Material: peripheral blood, obtained 28 days after the second AZD1222 dose. Source of these receptors: an adult who received the AZD1222 COVID-19 vaccine.

The chain joins TRBV5-1 to TRBJ2-5; the match to TRBD1 covers 12 bases. CDR3 length: 14 amino acids. Germline loops: CDR1 SGHRS, CDR2 YFSETQ. The trim removed 6 bases at V and 5 bases at J, leaving 5 bases unmatched. CDR3 coding DNA: TGCGCCAGCACTAGGGACAGGGGGCACGAGACCCAGTACTTC. Translation: CASTRDRGHETQYF.

This chain connects TRBV5-6 to TRBJ1-1; unclear D gene. This CDR3 spans 14 amino acids. Germline assignment: CDR1 SGHDT and CDR2 YYEEEE. V was trimmed by 3 bases and J by 1 base, leaving 10 bases between them. For the CDR3, the DNA is TGTGCCAGCAGCTCGCGGATGCGGAACACTGAAGCTTTCTTT. Translation: CASSSRMRNTEAFF.

In DNA, the CDR3 is TGTGCCAGCAGCCTACTAGCGGGAACTCTTAAACTGTACTTC. Protein product: CASSLLAGTLKLYF. This sequence joins TRBV3-1 (or the pseudogene TRBV3-2) and TRBJ2-7; 10 nucleotides line up with TRBD2. Germline trimming cut 4 bases from V and 12 bases from J; bases unmatched to any gene: 12. The length of the CDR3 is 14 residues. From germline, CDR1 is LGHDT and CDR2 YNNKEL (reference sequence).

This clone was picked up one time. The chain recombines TRBV9 with TRBJ1-2; D may be TRBD1 (6 bases). There are 13 residues in the CDR3. Trimming took 0 bases from V and 3 from J, leaving 6 bases between them. Germline-derived CDR1 and CDR2 are SGDLS and YYNGEE. The CDR3 sequence is CASSVGQDYGYTF. The CDR3 DNA reads TGTGCCAGCAGCGTAGGACAGGACTATGGCTACACCTTC.

V gene TRBV7-2 combines with J gene TRBJ1-1; TRBD1 aligns across 10 bases. J lost 0 bases, V lost 5 bases, and 6 bases had no gene match. The CDR3 loop spans 16 amino acids. Germline values: CDR1 SGHTA, CDR2 FQGNSA. The CDR3 sequence: CASSPGQGVLNTEAFF. In DNA form, the CDR3 reads TGTGCCAGCAGCCCAGGACAGGGGGTATTGAACACTGAAGCTTTCTTT.

J is TRBJ2-7 and V is TRBV9; TRBD1 matches 9 bases. The J segment lost 3 bases and the V segment lost 1 base, leaving 8 bases of the junction unmatched. Germline V gives CDR1 SGDLS, CDR2 YYNGEE. The CDR3 spans 16 residues. CDR3 bases: TGTGCCAGCAGCGTACTTCCCGGGACAGGGTTCTACGAGCAGTACTTC. Translating gives CASSVLPGTGFYEQYF.

The chain couples TRBV19 to TRBJ1-1; D is uncertain. V was clipped by 4 bases and J by 3 bases, with 9 bases between them. CDR3 length equals 13 residues. The germline V gene encodes CDR1 LNHDA and CDR2 SQIVND (reference sequence). DNA for the CDR3: TGTGCCAGTAGTACTCCTGGGCACACTGAAGCTTTCTTT. Encoded protein: CASSTPGHTEAFF.

The CDR3 spells CASSLARAGGQETQYF. The CDR3 region has the DNA TGTGCCAGCAGCTTGGCCAGGGCGGGCGGCCAAGAGACCCAGTACTTC. The chain is built from TRBV5-4 and TRBJ2-5; tentatively, D is TRBD1 or TRBD2 (5 bases each). CDR1 is SGHNT and CDR2 is YYREEE in the germline V gene (reference sequence). The V and J ends lost 0 bases and 1 base respectively, with 13 bases between them. The CDR3 covers 16 residues. The full variable domain, rest sourced from reference TRBV5-4 and TRBJ2-5, is ETGVTQSPTHLIKTRGQQVTLRCSSQSGHNTVSWYQQALGQGPQFIFQYYREEENGRGNFPPRFSGLQFPNYSSELNVNALELDDSALYLCASSLARAGGQETQYFGPGTRLLVL.

The rearrangement uses TRBV15 and TRBJ2-1, with D unresolved. V lost 0 bases and J lost 9, with 12 bases in between. In germline, CDR1 is LNHNV, CDR2 YYDKDF (reference sequence). The CDR3 runs to 14 residues. CDR3 loop: CATSRDMGRGEQFF. Written as DNA, the CDR3 is TGTGCCACCAGCAGAGATATGGGAAGAGGTGAGCAGTTCTTC. The entire variable domain, with the rest obtained from reference TRBV15 and TRBJ2-1, is as follows: DAMVIQNPRYQVTQFGKPVTLSCSQTLNHNVMYWYQQKSSQAPKLLFHYYDKDFNNEADTPDNFQSRRPNTSFCFLDIRSPGLGDTAMYLCATSRDMGRGEQFFGPGTRLTVL.

V usage is TRBV14 and J usage is TRBJ2-5; the D is unclear. This CDR3 is 16 amino acids long. The germline gives CDR1 SGHDN, CDR2 FVKESK. Trimming removed 0 bases from V and 3 bases from J, with 14 bases in between. The chain's CDR3 is CASSQDPASIKETQYF. As DNA, the CDR3 is TGTGCCAGCAGCCAAGACCCCGCAAGCATCAAAGAGACCCAGTACTTC.

This clone was found once. This rearrangement joins TRBV19 to TRBJ2-2; D is unclear. This CDR3 is 15 amino acids long. V shed 5 bases and J shed 3 bases, with 13 bases lying between them. Germline V gene lookup returns CDR1 LNHDA and CDR2 SQIVND (reference sequence). This CDR3 is CASSPPGTDTGELFF. The CDR3, as DNA: TGTGCCAGTAGTCCTCCGGGCACTGACACCGGGGAGCTGTTTTTT.

The chain recombines TRBV3-1 (or the pseudogene TRBV3-2) with TRBJ1-2; tentatively, D is TRBD1 (5 bases). Trimming shortened V by 5 bases and J by 4 bases, and 20 bases separated the two germline ends. The CDR3 extends over 16 amino acids. Looked up from germline, CDR1 is LGHDT and CDR2 is YNNKEL (reference sequence). In DNA form, the CDR3 reads TGTGCCAGCAGCTCAGGTGGGGCCGCCGACTTCTATGGCTACACCTTC. Amino acid sequence: CASSSGGAADFYGYTF.

The chain is built from TRBV28 and TRBJ2-7, with TRBD2 as a possible D gene (6 bases). Looked up from germline, CDR1 is MDHEN and CDR2 is SYDVKM. This CDR3 contains 14 residues. V dropped 5 bases and J dropped 6 bases, with 17 bases sitting between them. DNA of the CDR3: TGTGCCAGCAGTGTCGGGGGAGGCTCACGCGAGCAGTACTTC. Encoded protein: CASSVGGGSREQYF.

The V and J genes are TRBV7-2 and TRBJ1-4, with TRBD1 as a possible D gene (5 bases). Per germline, CDR1 SGHTA and CDR2 FQGNSA. V lost 5 bases and J 10 bases, leaving 17 bases between the germline ends. This CDR3 region has 14 residues. The chain's CDR3 is CASSADIPTPKLFF. CDR3 nucleotides: TGTGCCAGCAGCGCGGACATCCCAACCCCAAAACTGTTTTTT.

The genes are TRBV9 and TRBJ1-2, with unresolved D. The CDR3 sequence is 14 residues long. The ends were cut back, 3 bases at V and 2 bases at J, with 11 bases in the middle. CDR1 and CDR2 from the germline V gene are SGDLS and YYNGEE. Written as DNA, the CDR3 is TGTGCCAGCAGCGGCCGGAACAGAAACTATGGCTACACCTTC. Translating it yields CASSGRNRNYGYTF.

The J gene is TRBJ2-5, the V gene TRBV6-5, with D unresolved. V lost 3 bases and J lost 5, with 19 bases in between. Per germline, CDR1 MNHEY and CDR2 SVGAGI. This CDR3 has 16 residues. The CDR3 spells CASSYSGSPAQETQYF. The CDR3, as DNA: TGTGCCAGCAGTTATAGTGGGTCTCCGGCCCAGGAGACCCAGTACTTC.

This clone has more than one count but fewer than ten. J is TRBJ2-2 and V is TRBV6-4; D gene uncertain. Trimming took 6 bases from V and 8 from J, leaving 16 bases between them. The CDR3 is 14 residues long. CDR1 MRHNA and CDR2 SNTAGT come from the germline V gene. The CDR3 region is CASRTTPELGELFF. CDR3 DNA sequence: TGTGCCAGCAGGACAACCCCAGAGTTAGGGGAGCTGTTTTTT.

V gene TRBV2 combines with J gene TRBJ1-1; D call uncertain. Trimming left V 2 bases short and J 0 bases short, with 10 bases between. Germline CDR1 and CDR2: SNHLY and FYNNEI. CDR3 size: 15 residues. The CDR3 loop reads CASSESPVMNTEAFF. The CDR3 nucleotides are TGTGCCAGCAGTGAAAGTCCGGTTATGAACACTGAAGCTTTCTTT.

The rearrangement links TRBV15 to TRBJ2-7; TRBD1 matches at 9 bases. The ends lost 9 bases at V and 2 bases at J; junction bases unmatched: 5. Germline V gives CDR1 LNHNV, CDR2 YYDKDF (reference sequence). The CDR3 has 13 residues. The CDR3 protein is CATGRQGAYEQYF. The CDR3 DNA is TGTGCCACTGGAAGACAGGGGGCCTACGAGCAGTACTTC. Variable domain in full (rest from reference TRBV15 and TRBJ2-7): DAMVIQNPRYQVTQFGKPVTLSCSQTLNHNVMYWYQQKSSQAPKLLFHYYDKDFNNEADTPDNFQSRRPNTSFCFLDIRSPGLGDTAMYLCATGRQGAYEQYFGPGTRLTVT.

The chain carries TRBV27 and TRBJ2-1; TRBD1 agrees at 7 bases. Germline values: CDR1 MNHEY, CDR2 SMNVEV (reference sequence). The ends lost 6 bases at V and 1 base at J; junction bases unmatched: 6. This CDR3 is 15 amino acids long. In DNA, the CDR3 is TGTGCCAGCAGACCAGACAGGGAGTCCTACAATGAGCAGTTCTTC. Encoded protein: CASRPDRESYNEQFF.

The chain recombines TRBV7-9 with TRBJ1-2; the D is unclear. From germline, CDR1 is SEHNR and CDR2 FQNEAQ (reference sequence). The CDR3 loop spans 15 amino acids. V was pared by 5 bases and J by 1 base, with 14 bases between. CDR3 bases: TGTGCCAGCAGCCTCGGACGGAACCTTAACTATGGCTACACCTTC. This gives the protein CASSLGRNLNYGYTF.

This chain joins TRBV7-9 and TRBJ1-4; 8 nucleotides align to TRBD1. Unmatched junction bases numbered 5, after V lost 0 bases and J lost 8 bases. The CDR3 extends over 15 amino acids. Germline V gene data show CDR1 as SEHNR and CDR2 as FQNEAQ (reference sequence). DNA for the CDR3: TGTGCCAGCAGCTTAGCGGACAGGGCAGGCGAAAAACTGTTTTTT. As protein: CASSLADRAGEKLFF.

This clone was seen a single time. This sequence joins TRBV6-5 and TRBJ1-5, with D unclear. The CDR3 has 12 residues. CDR1 is MNHEY and CDR2 is SVGAGI in the germline V gene. Trimming removed 6 bases from V and 7 bases from J, with 10 bases in between. The CDR3 region has the DNA TGTGCCAGCAGGCGGAGTGAGCAGCCCCAGCATTTT. It yields the protein CASRRSEQPQHF.

This chain links TRBV11-1 with TRBJ2-7; no clear D. Trimming removed 6 bases from V and 0 bases from J, with 6 bases in between. CDR3 length: 12 residues. Germline values: CDR1 SGHAT, CDR2 FQDESV (reference sequence). The CDR3 reads CASRSSSYEQYF. CDR3 sequence (DNA): TGTGCCAGCAGATCAAGCTCCTACGAGCAGTACTTC.

The chain links TRBV18 to TRBJ2-7, with 8 bases identical to TRBD1. With V trimmed by 3 bases and J by 0 bases, 4 bases remained unmatched. Germline V gene sequence: CDR1 KGHSH, CDR2 LQKENI. CDR3 length: 15 amino acids. The CDR3 here is CASSPAGQGSYEQYF. CDR3 in DNA: TGTGCCAGCTCACCCGCCGGACAGGGCTCCTACGAGCAGTACTTC.

The chain uses TRBV3-1 (or the pseudogene TRBV3-2) and TRBJ2-1; no firm D call. Per the germline V gene, CDR1 is LGHDT and CDR2 is YNNKEL (reference sequence). The V end lost 6 bases, the J end lost 7 bases, and 19 bases lay between the germline ends. The CDR3 totals 15 residues. CDR3 nucleotides: TGTGCCAGCAGTCCCTCGGGTCTGATGGGGAATGAGCAGTTCTTC. Its protein is CASSPSGLMGNEQFF.